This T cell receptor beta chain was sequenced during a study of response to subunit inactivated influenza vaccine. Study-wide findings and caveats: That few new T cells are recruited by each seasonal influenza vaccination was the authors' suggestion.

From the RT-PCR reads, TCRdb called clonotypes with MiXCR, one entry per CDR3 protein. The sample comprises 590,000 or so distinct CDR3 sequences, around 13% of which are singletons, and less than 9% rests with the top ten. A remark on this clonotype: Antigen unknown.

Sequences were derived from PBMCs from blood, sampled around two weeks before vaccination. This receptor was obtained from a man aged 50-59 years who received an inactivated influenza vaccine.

The CDR3 DNA follows: TGCAGTGCTAGAGACTTCGGACTAGCGGGGGTCTACGAGCAGTACTTC. Protein sequence: CSARDFGLAGVYEQYF. This rearrangement joins TRBV20-1 to TRBJ2-7; 13 nucleotides match TRBD2. The CDR3 is 16 residues long. J lost 3 bases, V lost 0 bases, and 5 bases had no gene match. Germline V gene lookup returns CDR1 DFQATT and CDR2 SNEGSKA (reference sequence).